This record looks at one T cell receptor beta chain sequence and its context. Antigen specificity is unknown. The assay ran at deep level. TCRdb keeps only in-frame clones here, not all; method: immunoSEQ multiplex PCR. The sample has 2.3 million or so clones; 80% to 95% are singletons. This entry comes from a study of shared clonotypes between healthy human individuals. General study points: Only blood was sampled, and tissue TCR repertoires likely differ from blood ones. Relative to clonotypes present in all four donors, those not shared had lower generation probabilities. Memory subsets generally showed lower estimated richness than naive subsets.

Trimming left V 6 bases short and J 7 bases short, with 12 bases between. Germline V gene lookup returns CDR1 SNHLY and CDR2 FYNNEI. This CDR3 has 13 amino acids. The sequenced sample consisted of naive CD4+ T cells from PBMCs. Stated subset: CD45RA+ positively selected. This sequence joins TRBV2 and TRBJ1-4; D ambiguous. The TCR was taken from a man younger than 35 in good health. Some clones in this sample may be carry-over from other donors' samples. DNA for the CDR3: TGTGCCAGCAGGCCGGATGCGATTGAAAAACTGTTTTTT. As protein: CASRPDAIEKLFF.